This T cell receptor beta chain was profiled in a study of shared clonotypes between healthy human individuals (dated by TCRdb to 2018 to 2021). Context from the whole study: The cohort comprised a couple of women and a few men aged 18 to 49 years. To estimate repertoire size and how much clonotype sharing occurs between individuals, the study deeply sequenced the blood TCR repertoires of about five healthy adults. For each donor, CD4 naive and CD4 memory were each given three plates, CD8 naive was given two plates, and CD8 memory was given one plate. To increase sequencing depth and limit assay-specific biases, TCR repertoire library preparation and sequencing were carried out by different laboratories using diverse techniques. Between about 0.85 and 9.5 billion PBMCs per donor were obtained by leukapheresis. Study-wide findings and limitations: Incomplete sequencing was indicated by rarefaction of sorted-subset datasets, despite the large sequencing depth. Sampling was restricted to blood, and TCR repertoires in tissues likely differ from the TCR repertoires found in blood. Higher generation probabilities were observed for clonotypes shared by all four sorted-subset donors than for non-shared clonotypes. Pairwise subsampling indicated that sequencing depth was expected to affect the degree of clonotype sharing among donors. The small number of donors limited the genetic and exposure-history diversity represented. Naive subsets generally had larger estimated clonotype richness than memory subsets did. Across a few donors, around 5.4% of naive CD4, over 3% of naive CD8, about 2.3% of memory CD4, and approximately 0.4% of memory CD8 clonotypes were shared.

Using the deep immunoSEQ assay, multiplex PCR amplified TCR CDR3 regions from genomic DNA. Extracted genomic DNA from each cell subset was spread evenly across all wells of several immunoSEQ 96-well plates, with each plate serving as a replicate. Each replicate PCR for sorted subsets received about 0.2 ug genomic DNA, equal to about 30,000 T cell genomes. Purified libraries were measured with a Qubit 3.0 fluorometer, size-checked on a Bioanalyzer 2100, and measured again with the KAPA Library Quantification kit. Every immunoSEQ 96-well plate was sequenced on a separate single-read 150-cycle Illumina NextSeq 550 flow cell. Per the original workflow: Because the immunoSEQ output held only junctional sequences and lacked quality scores, the filtering could not match the filtering applied to full-length reads. Sequences were annotated with PyIR, a Python wrapper for IgBLAST v1.9, and V/J genes and CDR3 were assigned using IMGT germline references. Any read was removed if the V/J assignment was weak (E-value above 1e-6), the CDR3 was missing, or the read contained stop codons, out-of-frame junctions, or ambiguous translated residues. V3J clonotypes were defined as sequences sharing an identical inferred V gene, J gene, and CDR3 amino acid sequence. Percentage overlap between repertoires was computed as shared unique clonotypes divided by the size of the smaller repertoire. Richness of each repertoire was evaluated using RTK rarefaction, the Chao1 estimator, and Recon v2.1 estimates of unobserved clonotypes. OLGA was used to compute generation probabilities for all TCRbeta clonotypes that the gDNA method yielded from several donors. This is the immuneACCESS table as TCRdb keeps it, with only in-frame sequences that have V and J called. A part of the clones is gone; compared with another copy, unresolved V genes explain less than half, and the rest is unexplained. Clone size and the V and J calls come from that table; the DNA yielded D and trimming. This sample has about 2.2 million clones in its table, and just over 90% of those were observed once. The ten largest clonotypes hold 1.5% to 2% of the sample.

Looking up the germline V gene yields CDR1 SGHVS and CDR2 FQNEAQ. V loses 1 base at its end and J loses 0 bases; junction bases beyond the gene matches: 3. Including cysteine and phenylalanine, the CDR3 has 17 amino acids. The kept DNA is CDR3 alone, 51 bases in frame from the first base. For this clone: The specificity of this receptor is unknown. Qualities for individual bases were not recorded, and no much larger clone is one base off.

CD8 naive samples were CD45RO-negative cells positively selected for CCR7, giving a CD45RA+CCR7+ population that excluded TemRA cells. Donors were healthy HIV-negative adults with no recently reported acute infections or vaccinations. Every donor was a Caucasian adult residing in Nashville, Tennessee, USA. Blood was collected by leukapheresis, and PBMCs were isolated by Ficoll-Histopaque density gradient centrifugation and then cryopreserved in liquid nitrogen vapor phase. Analytical flow cytometry was used to check the purity and quantity of every magnetically sorted T cell population. From each sorted fraction, genomic DNA was isolated and quantified by UV absorbance on a Nanodrop 2000c.

Material: naive CD8+ T cells from PBMCs. This specimen's cell subset or site label, per the study, means: CD45RA+CCR7+. The chain is assembled from TRBV7-8 and TRBJ2-1; TRBD2 fits 10 bases in the junction. The sequence derives from a man aged 18 to 29 in good health. Some clones in this sample may be carry-over from other donors' samples. Here is the DNA: TGTGCCAGCAGCTTAGGGTCTAGCGGGAGCTCCTACAATGAGCAGTTCTTC. Its protein product is CASSLGSSGSSYNEQFF.